This T cell receptor (beta chain) is from a study of breast tumors, draining lymph nodes, adjacent tissues listed by TCRdb under 2016. About the investigation overall: The study compared TCR beta repertoires across tumor, adjacent nontumor tissue and axillary lymph nodes from breast cancer patients. The study aimed to assess the relationships and possible T-cell exchange between tumor, surrounding tissue and draining lymph node repertoires in human breast cancer.

Study-wide conclusions, independent of this receptor: Tumor T-cell repertoires showed less diversity than lymph node repertoires and more diversity than nontumor tissue repertoires, and tumor T-cell repertoires showed preferential V and J gene usage. The conclusion that tumor T cells originate in lymph nodes was presented as consistent with a hypothesis rather than as directly demonstrated. Tumor and nontumor tissue repertoires were significantly more similar in luminal-like than in basal-like breast cancer. The data were judged consistent with most tumor T cells deriving from the lymph node and then expanding within tumor tissue.

Via the germline V gene (reference sequence), CDR1 is SEHNR and CDR2 FQNEAQ. Deletion took 6 bases off V and 2 bases off J, with a span of 17 bases between the germline ends. Its CDR3 holds 16 amino acids, cysteine through phenylalanine. Left in the record is the CDR3 DNA by itself, 48 bases read in frame from the first base. The lymph node samples were taken from the axillary draining lymph nodes of breast cancer patients. Sequencing took place on an Illumina HiSeq 2000. TCR beta chain libraries were generated by multiplex PCR amplification. The amplified TCR beta chain products were analyzed by high-throughput sequencing. Through fastp at Q25 and MiXCR, TCRdb rebuilt clones from the public reads, retaining in-frame beta chains. Each CDR3 protein gets just one entry, which takes the most common genes and DNA from the rows behind it. This sample is represented by 200,000 to 250,000 distinct CDR3 sequences; less than 40% of them were singletons. The top ten hold under 4.5% of the sample.

A word on this clonotype: This clone's antigen is unknown. Base qualities were left out, and no much larger clone turns up one base away.

Recombination linked TRBV7-9 to TRBJ1-3; a tentative D match to TRBD1 spans 5 bases. Sequenced input: axillary lymph node tissue. The sequence was obtained from a female donor with breast cancer. Some clones in this sample may be carry-over from other donors' samples. The CDR3 loop reads CASSSTLGTTGNTIYF. The DNA sequence is TGTGCCAGCAGTTCCACCCTCGGGACTACTGGAAACACCATATATTTT.